This entry describes one T cell receptor (beta chain). Its antigen is not identified. The junction does not match germline at one end; this may be a read error. These data come from a study of cytomegalovirus exposure and HLA in healthy donors. The overall study: A subsequent analysis stated that the 90 to 150 validation repertoires were run on the same platform as the roughly 670 first-cohort repertoires.

This table comes from immunoSEQ multiplex PCR, and its TCRdb copy is limited to in-frame clones, with some not included. This table holds 180,000 or so clones, roughly 86% found once. General observations from the study: The investigators catalogued 150 or so TCR beta chains as cytomegalovirus-associated. High specificity and sensitivity for cytomegalovirus status were reported for the classifier. While the bulk of TCR sequences proved rare, some public TCRs turned up in many donors.

The CDR3 spans 15 residues. In germline, CDR1 is SEHNR, CDR2 FQNEAQ (reference sequence). This clonotype was sampled from a man aged 18 to 30 in good health and CMV-seropositive. J is TRBJ1-2 and V is TRBV7-9, with 8 bases that match TRBD1. What was sequenced was PBMCs. The CDR3 sequence is CASSLAAGGSTGYTF. The CDR3 DNA reads TGTGCCAGCAGCCTAGCGGCAGGGGGCTCAACTGGCTACACCTTC.